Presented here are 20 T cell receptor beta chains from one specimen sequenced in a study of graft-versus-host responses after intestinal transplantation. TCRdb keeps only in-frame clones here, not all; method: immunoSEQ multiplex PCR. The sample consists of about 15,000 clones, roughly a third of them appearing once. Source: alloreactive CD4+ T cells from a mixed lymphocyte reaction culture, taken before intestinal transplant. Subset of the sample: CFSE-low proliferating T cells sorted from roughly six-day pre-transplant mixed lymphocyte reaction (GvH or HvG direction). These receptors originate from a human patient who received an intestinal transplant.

The CDR3 sequence is CASSVAGAGNTEAFF. The CDR3 DNA reads as TGTGCCAGCAGCGTAGCTGGGGCGGGGAACACTGAAGCTTTCTTT. The chain employs TRBV9 and TRBJ1-1; TRBD1 is a possible D gene (5 bases). This CDR3 comprises 15 residues. V lost 0 bases to trimming and J lost 1 base, with 10 bases between them. CDR1 SGDLS and CDR2 YYNGEE come from the germline V gene.

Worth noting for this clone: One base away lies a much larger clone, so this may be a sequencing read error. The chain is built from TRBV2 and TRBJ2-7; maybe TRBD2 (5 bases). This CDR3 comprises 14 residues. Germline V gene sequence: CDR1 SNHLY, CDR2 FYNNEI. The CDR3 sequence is CASKSNGLGGEQHF. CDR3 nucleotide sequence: TGTGCCAGCAAATCGAACGGTCTAGGAGGAGAGCAGCACTTC.

DNA of the CDR3: TGTGCCAGCAGCTTGGCCACAGGGGCTTATGGCTACACCTTC. Translation: CASSLATGAYGYTF. This sequence joins TRBV5-8 and TRBJ1-2, with 7 bases aligning to TRBD1. The CDR3 is made up of 14 amino acids. The V segment lost 0 bases and the J segment 5 bases; nucleotides outside the gene matches: 4. CDR1 is SGHTS, CDR2 YDEGEE, per germline.

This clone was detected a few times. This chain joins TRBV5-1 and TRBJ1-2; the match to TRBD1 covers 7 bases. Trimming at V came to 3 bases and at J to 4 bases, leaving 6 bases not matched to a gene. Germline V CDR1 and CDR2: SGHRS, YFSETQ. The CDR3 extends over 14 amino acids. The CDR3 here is CASSSLTGAYGYTF. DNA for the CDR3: TGCGCCAGCAGCTCCTTAACAGGGGCCTATGGCTACACCTTC.

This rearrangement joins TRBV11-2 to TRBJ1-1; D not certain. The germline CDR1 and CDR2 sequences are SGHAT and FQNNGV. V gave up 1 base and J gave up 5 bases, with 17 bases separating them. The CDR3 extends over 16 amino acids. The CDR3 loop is CASSLGVGRRGTEAFF. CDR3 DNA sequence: TGTGCCAGCAGCTTAGGTGTGGGCAGACGGGGAACTGAAGCTTTCTTT.

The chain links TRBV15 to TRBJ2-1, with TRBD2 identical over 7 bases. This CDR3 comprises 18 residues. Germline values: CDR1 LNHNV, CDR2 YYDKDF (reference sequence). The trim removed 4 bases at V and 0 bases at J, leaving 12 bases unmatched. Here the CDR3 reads CATSKFFGRGSSYNEQFF. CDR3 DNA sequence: TGTGCCACCAGCAAGTTTTTCGGCCGCGGGAGCTCCTACAATGAGCAGTTCTTC.

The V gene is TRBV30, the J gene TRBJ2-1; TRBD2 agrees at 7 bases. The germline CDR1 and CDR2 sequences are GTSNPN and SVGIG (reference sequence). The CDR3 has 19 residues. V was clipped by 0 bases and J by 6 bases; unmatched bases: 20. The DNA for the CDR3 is TGTGCCTGGAGTGTAAACTCGAAATGGAGCGGGAAGTGGGGCAATGAGCAGTTCTTC. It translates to CAWSVNSKWSGKWGNEQFF.

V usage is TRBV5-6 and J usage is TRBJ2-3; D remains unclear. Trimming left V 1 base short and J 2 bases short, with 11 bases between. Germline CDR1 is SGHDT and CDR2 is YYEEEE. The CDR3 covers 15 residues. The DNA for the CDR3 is TGTGCCAGCAGCTTGTCTCCTAGAGCCACAGATACGCAGTATTTT. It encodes CASSLSPRATDTQYF.

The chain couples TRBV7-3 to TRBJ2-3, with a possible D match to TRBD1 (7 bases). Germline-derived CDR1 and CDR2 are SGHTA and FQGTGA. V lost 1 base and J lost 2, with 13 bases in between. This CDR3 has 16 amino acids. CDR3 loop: CASSLRRDSSTDTQYF. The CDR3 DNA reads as TGTGCCAGCAGCTTAAGGCGGGACAGCTCCACAGATACGCAGTATTTT.

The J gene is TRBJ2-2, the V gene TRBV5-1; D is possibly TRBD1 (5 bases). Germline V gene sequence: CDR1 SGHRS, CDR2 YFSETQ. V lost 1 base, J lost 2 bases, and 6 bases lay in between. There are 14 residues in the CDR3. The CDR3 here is CASSLQGNTGELFF. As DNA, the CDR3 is TGCGCCAGCAGCTTGCAGGGTAACACCGGGGAGCTGTTTTTT.

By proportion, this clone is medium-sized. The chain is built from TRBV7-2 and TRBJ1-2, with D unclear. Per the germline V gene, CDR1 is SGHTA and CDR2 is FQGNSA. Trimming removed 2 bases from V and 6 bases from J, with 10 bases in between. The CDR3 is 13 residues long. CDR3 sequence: CASSLRNANGYTF. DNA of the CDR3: TGTGCCAGCAGCTTAAGAAACGCTAATGGCTACACCTTC.

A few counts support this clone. Written as DNA, the CDR3 is TGCGCCAGCAGCTTGGGAGGGGGCGGCTATGGCTACACCTTC. Protein sequence: CASSLGGGGYGYTF. The chain recombines TRBV5-1 with TRBJ1-2, with 7 positions matching TRBD1. The CDR3 loop spans 14 amino acids. With V trimmed by 0 bases and J by 4 bases, 3 bases remained unmatched. Germline CDR1 SGHRS, CDR2 YFSETQ.

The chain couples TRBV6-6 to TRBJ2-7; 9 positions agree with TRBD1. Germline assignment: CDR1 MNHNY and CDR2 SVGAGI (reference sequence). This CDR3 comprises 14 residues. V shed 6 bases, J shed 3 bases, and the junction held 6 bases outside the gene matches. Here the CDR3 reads CASRGRQGVYEQYF. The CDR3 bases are TGTGCCAGCAGGGGGAGACAGGGGGTCTACGAGCAGTACTTC.

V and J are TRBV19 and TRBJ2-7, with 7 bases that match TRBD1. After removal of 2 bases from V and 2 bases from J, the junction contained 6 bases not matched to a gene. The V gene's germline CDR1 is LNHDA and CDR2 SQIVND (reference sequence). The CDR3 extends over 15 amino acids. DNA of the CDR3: TGTGCCAGTAGTATACGACAGGGTATCCCCTACGAGCAGTACTTC. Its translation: CASSIRQGIPYEQYF.

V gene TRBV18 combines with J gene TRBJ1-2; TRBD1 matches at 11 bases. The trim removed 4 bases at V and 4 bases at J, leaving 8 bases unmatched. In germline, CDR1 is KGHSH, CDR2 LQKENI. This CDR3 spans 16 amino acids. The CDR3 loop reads CASSHGQGAHGYGYTF. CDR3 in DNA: TGTGCCAGCTCACACGGACAGGGGGCGCATGGCTATGGCTACACCTTC.

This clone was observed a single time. CDR3 DNA: TGTGCCAGCAGACTGCACATTAACTCCTACGAGCAGTACTTC. This translates into CASRLHINSYEQYF. The chain carries TRBV2 and TRBJ2-5; no definite D call. The closer fit of TRBJ2-7 to the DNA end suggests the J call may be wrong. The CDR3 is made up of 14 amino acids. Germline V gives CDR1 SNHLY, CDR2 FYNNEI.

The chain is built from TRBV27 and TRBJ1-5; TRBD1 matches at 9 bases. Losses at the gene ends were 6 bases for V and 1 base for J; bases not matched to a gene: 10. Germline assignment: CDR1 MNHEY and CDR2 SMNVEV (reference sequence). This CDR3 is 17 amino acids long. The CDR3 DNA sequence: TGTGCCAGCAGAGGGGGGATACAGGGGGCGAGCAATCAGCCCCAGCATTTT. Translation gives CASRGGIQGASNQPQHF.

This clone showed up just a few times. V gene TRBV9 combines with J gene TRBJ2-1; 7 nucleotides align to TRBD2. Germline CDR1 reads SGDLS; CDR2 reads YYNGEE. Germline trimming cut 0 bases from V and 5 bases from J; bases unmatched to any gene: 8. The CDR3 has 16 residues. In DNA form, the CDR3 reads TGTGCCAGCAGCGTAGAGGGCCAGCGGGGTAACAATGAGCAGTTCTTC. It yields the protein CASSVEGQRGNNEQFF.

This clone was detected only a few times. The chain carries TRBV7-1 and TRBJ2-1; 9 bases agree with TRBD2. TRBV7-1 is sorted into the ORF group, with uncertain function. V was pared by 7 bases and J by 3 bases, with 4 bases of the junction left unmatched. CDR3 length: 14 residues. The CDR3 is CASNQAGGYNEQFF. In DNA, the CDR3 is TGTGCCAGCAACCAAGCGGGAGGCTACAATGAGCAGTTCTTC.

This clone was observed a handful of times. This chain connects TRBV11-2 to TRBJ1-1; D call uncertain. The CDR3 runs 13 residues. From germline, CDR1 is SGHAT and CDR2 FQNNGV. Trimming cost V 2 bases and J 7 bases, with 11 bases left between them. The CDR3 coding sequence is TGTGCCAGCAGCTTATCAGGAATAGGTGAAGCTTTCTTT. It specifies CASSLSGIGEAFF.